A single TCR beta chain is shown here with its context. What it binds is unknown. In TCRdb, the RACE reads were re-called with MiXCR into one record per CDR3 protein. The sample consists of fewer than 300,000 distinct CDR3 sequences, about 8.1% of them appearing once. This entry is derived from a study of human T cells and chemical hapten exposure. Overall study findings and caveats: Following DPC sensitization, TCRs present above 1 in 1000 frequency showed no change.

The V gene lost 8 bases and the J gene lost 4 bases, with 5 bases spanning the gap. The CDR3 covers 11 residues. The V gene's germline CDR1 is MNHNY and CDR2 SVGAGI (reference sequence). This sample's time point: pre-sensitization, week 0. Sample treatment: therapeutic diphenylcyclopropenone sensitization with weekly scalp DPC. This clonotype was sampled from a woman aged 35 to 49 with alopecia areata. Some clones in this sample may be carry-over from other donors' samples. The sequencing here drew on whole blood, taken in connection with sensitization to the hapten diphenylcyclopropenone (DPC). The rearrangement joins TRBV6-6 to TRBJ2-2; unclear D gene. This CDR3 reads CASRTTGELFF. The CDR3 bases are TGTGCCAGCCGGACCACCGGGGAGCTGTTTTTT.